These 5 T cell receptor beta chains were all obtained from the same sample, sequenced in a study of T-cell reconstitution after alpha-beta-depleted transplantation in children. TCRbeta library preparation incorporated unique molecular identifiers. A single record per CDR3 protein comes from TCRdb applying MiXCR to the PCR reads. The sample shows a few hundred thousand distinct CDR3 sequences, roughly a quarter of them seen only once. The material sequenced was PBMCs, mostly from graft donor cells, taken 360 days after TCRalphabeta/CD19-depleted stem cell transplant. The receptors derive from a female patient aged 2 to 10 who had a stem cell transplant for congenital amegakaryocytic thrombocytopenia, so the T cells may come from the graft donor.

This clonotype was seen just once. The CDR3 end shows no conserved phenylalanine or tryptophan, and so a read error is likely. The chain has TRBV5-1 and TRBJ1-3, with D perhaps TRBD1 (5 bases). The ends were cut back, 0 bases at V and 2 bases at J, with 9 bases in the middle. The CDR3 contains 15 residues. Germline V gene sequence: CDR1 SGHRS, CDR2 YFSETQ. The CDR3 sequence is CASSLEGAAGNTIYC. The CDR3 coding sequence is TGCGCCAGCAGCTTGGAAGGGGCGGCTGGAAACACCATATATTGT.

The chain is built from TRBV29-1 and TRBJ2-3, with D possibly TRBD2 on 5 matching bases. Deletions cut 0 bases from V and 6 bases from J, with 22 bases between. Germline V gene lookup returns CDR1 SQVTM and CDR2 ANQGSEA. CDR3 size: 17 residues. The CDR3 bases are TGCAGCGTTGAAGATCTAGCCGCCTACCGTGGGTGGGATACGCAGTATTTT. Amino acid sequence: CSVEDLAAYRGWDTQYF.

The table lists this clonotype with many counts. The V call is TRBV3-1, the J call TRBJ1-1; 9 bases are a match to TRBD1. The CDR3 sequence is 14 residues long. The V segment lost 6 bases and the J segment 4 bases; nucleotides outside the gene matches: 6. CDR1 is LGHDT and CDR2 is YNNKEL in the germline V gene (reference sequence). The CDR3 loop reads CASSRDRVGTEAFF. DNA for the CDR3: TGTGCCAGCAGTCGGGACAGGGTCGGCACTGAAGCTTTCTTT.

This clonotype has more than one count but fewer than ten. The chain joins TRBV12-3 or TRBV12-4 to TRBJ1-5, with D unresolved. This CDR3 comprises 15 residues. V was cut by 3 bases and J by 4 bases, with 13 bases left in between. CDR3 in amino acids: CASSFESGLNQPQHF. The CDR3 DNA reads TGTGCCAGCAGTTTCGAATCTGGCCTTAATCAGCCCCAGCATTTT.

This clonotype was seen a few times. The chain combines TRBV10-2 with TRBJ1-5, with TRBD1 as a possible D gene (6 bases). V was shortened by 6 bases and J by 9 bases, with 18 bases between the two germline ends. The CDR3 consists of 14 residues. The germline CDR1 and CDR2 sequences are WSHSY and SAAADI. Here the CDR3 DNA reads TGCGCCAGCAGCCCCGGGGGGGCAATCGGGCCCCAGCATTTT. Translating gives CASSPGGAIGPQHF.